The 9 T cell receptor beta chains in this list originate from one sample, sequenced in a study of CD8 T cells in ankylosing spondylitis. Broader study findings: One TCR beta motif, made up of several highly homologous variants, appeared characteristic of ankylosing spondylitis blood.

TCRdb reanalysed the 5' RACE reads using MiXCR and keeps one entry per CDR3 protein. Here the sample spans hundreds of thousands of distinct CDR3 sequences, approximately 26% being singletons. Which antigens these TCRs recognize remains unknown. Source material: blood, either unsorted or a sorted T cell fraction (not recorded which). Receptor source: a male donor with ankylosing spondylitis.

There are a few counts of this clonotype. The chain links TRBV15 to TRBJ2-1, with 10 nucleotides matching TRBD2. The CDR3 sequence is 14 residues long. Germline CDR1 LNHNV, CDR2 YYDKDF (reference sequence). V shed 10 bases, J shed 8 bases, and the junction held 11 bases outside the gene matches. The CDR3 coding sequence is TGTGCCATCCTTAGCGGGGGGTACACCGATGAGCAGTTCTTC. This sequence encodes CAILSGGYTDEQFF.

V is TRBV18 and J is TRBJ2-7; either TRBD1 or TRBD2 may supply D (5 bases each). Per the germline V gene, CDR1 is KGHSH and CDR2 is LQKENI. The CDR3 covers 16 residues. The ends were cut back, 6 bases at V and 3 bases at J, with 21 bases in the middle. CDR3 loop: CASSVISRGPLYEQYF. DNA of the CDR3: TGTGCCAGCTCGGTTATCTCCCGGGGCCCCCTCTACGAGCAGTACTTC.

Here the CDR3 DNA reads TGCGCCAGCATCAAATCCCCGGGACAGGGTGACGAGCAGTACTTC. As protein: CASIKSPGQGDEQYF. This rearrangement joins TRBV5-1 to TRBJ2-7, with 9 bases that match TRBD1. After removal of 6 bases from V and 5 bases from J, the junction contained 12 bases not matched to a gene. This CDR3 region has 15 residues. Germline V gene lookup returns CDR1 SGHRS and CDR2 YFSETQ.

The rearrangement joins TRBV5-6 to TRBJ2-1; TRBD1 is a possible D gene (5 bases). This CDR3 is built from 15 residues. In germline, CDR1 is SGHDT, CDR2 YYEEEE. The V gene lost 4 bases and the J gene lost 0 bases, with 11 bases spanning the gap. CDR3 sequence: CASSRSRDSYNEQFF. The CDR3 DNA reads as TGTGCCAGCAGCCGTAGCAGGGACTCCTACAATGAGCAGTTCTTC.

The CDR3 protein is CSAPEQTADTQYF. The DNA for the CDR3 is TGCAGTGCTCCAGAACAAACCGCAGATACGCAGTATTTT. The chain recombines TRBV20-1 with TRBJ2-3; D remains unclear. With 5 bases removed from V and 4 bases from J, the gap between germline ends came to 13 bases. Germline CDR1 DFQATT, CDR2 SNEGSKA (reference sequence). The CDR3 contains 13 residues.

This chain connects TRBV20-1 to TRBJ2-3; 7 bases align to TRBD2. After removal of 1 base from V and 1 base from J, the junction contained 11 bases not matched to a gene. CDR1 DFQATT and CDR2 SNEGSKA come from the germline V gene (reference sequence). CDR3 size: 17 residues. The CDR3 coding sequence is TGCAGTGCTAGAGTACCTAGCGGAGGGGAGGGCACAGATACGCAGTATTTT. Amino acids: CSARVPSGGEGTDTQYF.

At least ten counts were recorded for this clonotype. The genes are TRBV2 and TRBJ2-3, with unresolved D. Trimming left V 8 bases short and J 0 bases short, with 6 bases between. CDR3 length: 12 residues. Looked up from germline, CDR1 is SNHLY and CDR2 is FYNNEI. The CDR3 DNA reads TGTGCCAGCGGGATCAGCACAGATACGCAGTATTTT. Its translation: CASGISTDTQYF.

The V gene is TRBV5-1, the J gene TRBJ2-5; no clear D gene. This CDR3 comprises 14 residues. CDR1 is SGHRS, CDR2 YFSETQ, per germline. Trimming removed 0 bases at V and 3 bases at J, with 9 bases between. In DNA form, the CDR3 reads TGCGCCAGCAGCTTGGTTGGGCTTGAAGAGACCCAGTACTTC. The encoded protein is CASSLVGLEETQYF.

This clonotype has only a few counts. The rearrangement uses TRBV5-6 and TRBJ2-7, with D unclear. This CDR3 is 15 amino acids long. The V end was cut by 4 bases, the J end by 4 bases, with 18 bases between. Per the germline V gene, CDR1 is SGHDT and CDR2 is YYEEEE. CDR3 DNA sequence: TGTGCCAGCAGCCCCGTCGACGGAGAAATTTACGAGCAGTACGTC. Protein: CASSPVDGEIYEQYV.